The source of this TCR beta chain is a study of CD8+CD57+ T cells in acquired aplastic anemia. The CDR3 extends over 15 amino acids. Germline CDR1 SGHRS, CDR2 YFSETQ. Trimming removed 2 bases from V and 5 bases from J, with 17 bases in between. Comment on this clonotype: Its matching antigen is unknown.

Genomic DNA provided the template from which TCR beta VDJ and CDR3 profiles were obtained. TCRdb reanalysed the reads using MiXCR and keeps one entry per CDR3 protein. This table has hundreds of thousands of distinct CDR3 sequences, roughly 64% appearing once. Overall study findings and caveats: Patients had fewer than 35 CD8+ CDR3 sequences in common with controls (the shared set).

The genes are TRBV5-1 and TRBJ2-7; no reliable D call. The sample taken for sequencing was sorted CD4+, CD8+, or CD8+CD57+ T cells (not recorded which) from PBMCs. The receptor was isolated from a human donor in good health, serving as a control. The CDR3 DNA is TGCGCCAGCAGCTTCAGTGAAGAGACGCATCACGAGCAGTACTTC. Its translation: CASSFSEETHHEQYF.